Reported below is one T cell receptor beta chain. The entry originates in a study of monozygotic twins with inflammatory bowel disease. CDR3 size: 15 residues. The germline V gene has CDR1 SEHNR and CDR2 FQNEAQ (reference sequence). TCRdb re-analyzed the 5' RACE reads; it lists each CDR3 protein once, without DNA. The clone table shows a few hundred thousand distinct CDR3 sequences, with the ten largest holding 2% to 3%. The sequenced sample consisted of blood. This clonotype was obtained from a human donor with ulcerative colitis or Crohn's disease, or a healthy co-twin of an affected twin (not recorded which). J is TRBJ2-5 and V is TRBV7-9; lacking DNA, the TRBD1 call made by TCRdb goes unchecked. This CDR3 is CASSRAAAQGETQYF. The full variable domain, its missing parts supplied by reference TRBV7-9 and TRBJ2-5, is DTGVSQNPRHKITKRGQNVTFRCDPISEHNRLYWYRQTLGQGPEFLTYFQNEAQLEKSRLLSDRFSAERPKGSFSTLEIQRTEQGDSAMYLCASSRAAAQGETQYFGPGTRLLVL.